This T cell receptor beta chain was retrieved from a study of shared clonotypes between healthy human individuals (dated by TCRdb to the early 2020s). Context from the whole study: The cohort comprised two women and a few men aged 18 to 49 years. For each donor, CD4 naive and CD4 memory were each run on three plates, CD8 naive on two plates, and CD8 memory on one plate. Blood TCR repertoires of a handful of healthy adults were deeply sequenced to estimate repertoire size and the extent of clonotype sharing between individuals. Different laboratories and diverse techniques were used to prepare libraries and sequence TCR repertoires, to increase sequencing depth and limit assay-specific biases. Each donor's leukapheresis produced roughly between about 0.9 and 9.5 billion PBMCs.

As concerns this clone: What this receptor recognizes is not known. It has no much larger one-base neighbor in the sample; base qualities were not kept.

Using the deep immunoSEQ assay, TCR CDR3 regions were amplified from genomic DNA by multiplex PCR. Extracted genomic DNA from each cell subset was distributed evenly across all wells of several immunoSEQ 96-well plates, and each plate was treated as a replicate. For sorted subsets, each replicate PCR was loaded with 150 to 250 ng genomic DNA, equivalent to about 30,000 T cell genomes. Purified libraries were quantified with a Qubit 3.0 fluorometer, sized on a Bioanalyzer 2100, and re-quantified with the KAPA Library Quantification kit. Every immunoSEQ 96-well plate was sequenced on a dedicated single-read 150-cycle Illumina NextSeq 550 flow cell. Per the source publication's procedure: The immunoSEQ output contained only junctional sequences without quality scores, so filtering could not match that applied to full-length reads. Sequences were annotated with PyIR, a Python wrapper for IgBLAST v1.9, and V/J genes and CDR3 were assigned using IMGT germline references. Any read was removed if the V/J assignment was weak (E-value above 1e-6), the CDR3 was missing, or the read contained stop codons, out-of-frame junctions, or ambiguous translated residues. A V3J clonotype was defined by an identical inferred V gene, J gene, and CDR3 amino acid sequence. The percentage overlap between two repertoires was calculated by dividing the number of shared unique clonotypes by the size of the smaller repertoire. RTK rarefaction, the Chao1 estimator, and Recon v2.1 estimates of unobserved clonotypes were used to assess repertoire richness. Generation probabilities were computed with OLGA for all TCRbeta clonotypes obtained by the gDNA method from a few donors. The table was pulled from immuneACCESS by TCRdb, which kept in-frame rearrangements only. Such tables lose some clones; where checked, under half of the loss comes from unresolved V genes, and the rest has no known cause. D and trimming come from the DNA, and the V and J calls and clone size come from that table. In all, the sample holds roughly 700,000 clones, and around 74% of those were seen once. Roughly 1.7% of the sample is in the top ten clones.

The donors were healthy, HIV-negative adults who had no recently reported acute infections or vaccinations. Every donor was a Caucasian adult residing in Nashville, Tennessee, USA. CD4+ T cells were enriched by magnetic negative selection; naive cells were then positively selected on CD45RA, and the negative fraction formed the memory subset. Blood was obtained by leukapheresis, after which PBMCs were separated by Ficoll-Histopaque density gradient centrifugation and cryopreserved in liquid nitrogen vapor phase. Analytical flow cytometry was used to check the purity and quantity of every magnetically sorted T cell population. From each sorted fraction, genomic DNA was isolated and quantified by UV absorbance on a Nanodrop 2000c. The CDR3 starts with the cysteine, ends with the phenylalanine, and has 15 residues. CDR3 DNA is the only sequence kept; it has 45 bases, read in frame from the first base. CDR1 and CDR2 were assigned from the germline V gene as KGHSH and LQKENI. Germline trimming: 3 bases from V, 5 bases from J; junction bases outside gene matches: 7.

The investigation overall reported the following: Higher generation probabilities were observed for clonotypes shared by all four sorted-subset donors than for non-shared clonotypes. Sharing across four donors was observed for around 5% of naive CD4, under 4% of naive CD8, 2% to 2.5% of memory CD4, and around 0.4% of memory CD8 clonotypes. Based on pairwise subsampling, the degree of clonotype sharing among donors was expected to be affected by sequencing depth. Larger estimated clonotype richness was generally found for naive subsets than for memory subsets. Only blood was sampled, and tissue TCR repertoires likely differ from those in blood. The small number of donors limited the genetic and exposure-history diversity represented. Even with the large sequencing depth, rarefaction of the sorted-subset datasets indicated that sequencing was incomplete.

The sequenced material came from memory CD4+ T cells sorted from blood. The cell subset or site label, as the study defines it: CD45RA-negative fraction. The receptor was derived from a woman aged 30 to 39 in good health. Recombination linked TRBV18 to TRBJ1-2, with 9 middle bases fitting TRBD1. The CDR3 is CASSPGTGLDYGYTF. The sequenced DNA is TGTGCCAGCTCACCGGGGACAGGGCTCGATTATGGCTACACCTTC.